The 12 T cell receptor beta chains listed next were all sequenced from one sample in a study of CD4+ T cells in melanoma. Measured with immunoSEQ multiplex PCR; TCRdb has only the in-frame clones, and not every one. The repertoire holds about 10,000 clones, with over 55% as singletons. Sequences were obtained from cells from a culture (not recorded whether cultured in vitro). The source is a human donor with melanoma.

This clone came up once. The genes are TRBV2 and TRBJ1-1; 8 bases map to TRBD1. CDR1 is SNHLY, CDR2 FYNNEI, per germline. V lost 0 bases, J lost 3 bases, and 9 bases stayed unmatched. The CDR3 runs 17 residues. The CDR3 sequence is CASSEAPGGLLYTEAFF. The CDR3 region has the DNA TGTGCCAGCAGTGAAGCCCCAGGGGGCCTTCTCTACACTGAAGCTTTCTTT.

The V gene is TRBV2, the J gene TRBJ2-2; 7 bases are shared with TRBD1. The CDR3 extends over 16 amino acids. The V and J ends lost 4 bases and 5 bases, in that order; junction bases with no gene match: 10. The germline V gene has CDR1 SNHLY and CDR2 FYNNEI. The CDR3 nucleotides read TGTGCCAGCAGTGTTTTAACAGGGGTTCCTACCGGGGAGCTGTTTTTT. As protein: CASSVLTGVPTGELFF. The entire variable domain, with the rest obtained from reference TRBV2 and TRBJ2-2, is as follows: EPEVTQTPSHQVTQMGQEVILRCVPISNHLYFYWYRQILGQKVEFLVSFYNNEISEKSEIFDDQFSVERPDGSNFTLKIRSTKLEDSAMYFCASSVLTGVPTGELFFGEGSRLTVL.

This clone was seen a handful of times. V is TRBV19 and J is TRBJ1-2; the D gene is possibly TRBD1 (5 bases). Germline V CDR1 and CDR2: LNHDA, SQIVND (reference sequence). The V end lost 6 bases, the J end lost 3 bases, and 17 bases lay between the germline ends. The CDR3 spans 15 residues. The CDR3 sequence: CASSPNTPGHYGYTF. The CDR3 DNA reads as TGTGCCAGTAGCCCGAACACCCCGGGGCACTATGGCTACACCTTC.

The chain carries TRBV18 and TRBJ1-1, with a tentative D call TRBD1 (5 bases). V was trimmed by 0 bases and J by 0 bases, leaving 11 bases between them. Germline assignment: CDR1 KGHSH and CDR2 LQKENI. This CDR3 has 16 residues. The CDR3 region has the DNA TGTGCCAGCTCACCACCGGAGGCAGGGATGAACACTGAAGCTTTCTTT. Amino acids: CASSPPEAGMNTEAFF. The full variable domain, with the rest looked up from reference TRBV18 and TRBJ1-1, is NAGVMQNPRHLVRRRGQEARLRCSPMKGHSHVYWYRQLPEEGLKFMVYLQKENIIDESGMPKERFSAEFPKEGPSILRIQQVVRGDSAAYFCASSPPEAGMNTEAFFGQGTRLTVV.

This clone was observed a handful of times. The CDR3 loop is CASGDRGYGYTF. The CDR3 nucleotides read TGTGCCAGCGGGGACCGGGGCTATGGCTACACCTTC. The chain carries TRBV28 and TRBJ1-2; a possible D gene is TRBD1 (5 bases). Germline CDR1 and CDR2: MDHEN and SYDVKM. V gave up 8 bases and J gave up 4 bases, with 11 bases separating them. CDR3 length equals 12 residues.

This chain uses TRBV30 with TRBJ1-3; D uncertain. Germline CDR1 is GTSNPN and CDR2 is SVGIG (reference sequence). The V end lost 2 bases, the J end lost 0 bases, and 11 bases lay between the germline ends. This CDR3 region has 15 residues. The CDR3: CAWSTGLLSGNTIYF. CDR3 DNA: TGTGCCTGGAGTACGGGCCTACTCTCTGGAAACACCATATATTTT.

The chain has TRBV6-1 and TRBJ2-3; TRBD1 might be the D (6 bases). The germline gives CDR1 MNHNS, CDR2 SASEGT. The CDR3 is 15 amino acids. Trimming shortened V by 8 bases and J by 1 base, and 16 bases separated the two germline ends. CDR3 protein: CASRTHRDGTDTQYF. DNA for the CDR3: TGTGCCAGCCGTACCCACAGGGATGGCACAGATACGCAGTATTTT.

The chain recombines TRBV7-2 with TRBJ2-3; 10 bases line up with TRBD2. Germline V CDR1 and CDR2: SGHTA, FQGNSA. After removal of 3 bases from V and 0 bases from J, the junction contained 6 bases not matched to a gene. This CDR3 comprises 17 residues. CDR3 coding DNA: TGTGCCAGCAGCTTGAGACCTAGCGGGGGAAGCACAGATACGCAGTATTTT. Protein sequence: CASSLRPSGGSTDTQYF.

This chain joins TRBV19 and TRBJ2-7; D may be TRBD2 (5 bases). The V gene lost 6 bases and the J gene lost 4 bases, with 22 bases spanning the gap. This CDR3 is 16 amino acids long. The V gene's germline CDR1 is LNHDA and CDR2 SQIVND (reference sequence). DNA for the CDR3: TGTGCCAGTAGCCAATCGAGGGAAAAAGTGGGGTACGAGCAGTACTTC. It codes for CASSQSREKVGYEQYF.

CDR3 bases: TGTGCCAGCAGCTTAAGGGGCTCTCTCCGGTACTTC. Encoded protein: CASSLRGSLRYF. The gene calls are TRBV7-2 and TRBJ2-7; tentatively, D is TRBD1 (5 bases). V was trimmed by 2 bases and J by 12 bases, leaving 14 bases between them. From germline, CDR1 is SGHTA and CDR2 FQGNSA. This CDR3 is built from 12 residues.

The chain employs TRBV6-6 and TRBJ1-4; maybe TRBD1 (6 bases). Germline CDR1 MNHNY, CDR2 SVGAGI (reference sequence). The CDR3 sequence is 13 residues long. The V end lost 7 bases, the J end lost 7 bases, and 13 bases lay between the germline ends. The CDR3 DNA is TGTGCCAGCAATGGTCAGGGGTCTGAAAAACTGTTTTTT. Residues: CASNGQGSEKLFF.

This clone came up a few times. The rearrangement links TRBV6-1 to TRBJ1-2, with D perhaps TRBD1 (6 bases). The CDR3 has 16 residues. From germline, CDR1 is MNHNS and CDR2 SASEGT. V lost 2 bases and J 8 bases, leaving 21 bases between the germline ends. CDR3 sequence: CASSESRTALRGGYTF. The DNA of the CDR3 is TGTGCCAGCAGTGAATCGCGGACAGCTCTCAGGGGCGGCTACACCTTC.